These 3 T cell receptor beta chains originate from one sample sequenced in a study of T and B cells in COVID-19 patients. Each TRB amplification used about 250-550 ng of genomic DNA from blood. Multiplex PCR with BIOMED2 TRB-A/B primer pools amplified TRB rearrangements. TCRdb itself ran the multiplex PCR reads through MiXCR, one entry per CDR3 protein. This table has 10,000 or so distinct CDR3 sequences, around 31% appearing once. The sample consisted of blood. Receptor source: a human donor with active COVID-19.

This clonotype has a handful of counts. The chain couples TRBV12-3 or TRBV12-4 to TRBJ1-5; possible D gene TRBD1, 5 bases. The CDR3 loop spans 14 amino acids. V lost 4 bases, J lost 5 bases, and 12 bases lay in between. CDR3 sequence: CASSSRGEDQPQHF. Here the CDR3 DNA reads TGTGCCAGCAGTTCTAGAGGGGAGGATCAGCCCCAGCATTTT.

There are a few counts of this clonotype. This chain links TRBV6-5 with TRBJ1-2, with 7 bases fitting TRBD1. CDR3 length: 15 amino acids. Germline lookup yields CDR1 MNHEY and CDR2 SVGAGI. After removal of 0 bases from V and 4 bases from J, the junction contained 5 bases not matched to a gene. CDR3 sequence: CASSYSRGLAYGYTF. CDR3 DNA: TGTGCCAGCAGTTACTCAAGGGGGCTGGCCTATGGCTACACCTTC.

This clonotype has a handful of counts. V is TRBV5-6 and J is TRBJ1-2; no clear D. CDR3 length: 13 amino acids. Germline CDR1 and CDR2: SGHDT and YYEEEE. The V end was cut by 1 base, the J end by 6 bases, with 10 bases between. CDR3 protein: CASSLSPGDGYTF. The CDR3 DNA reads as TGTGCCAGCAGCTTGAGTCCTGGGGATGGCTACACCTTC.